This T cell receptor beta chain was recovered during a study of blood T cells in healthy people across ages. Through a sample-barcoded 5' primer and a J-beta primer mix, a second PCR was run for about 7 to 12 cycles. TCRdb reanalysed the 5' RACE reads using MiXCR and keeps one entry per CDR3 protein. Among more than 900,000 distinct CDR3 sequences, about 28% were seen once, and the ten largest hold roughly 10%. Looked up from germline, CDR1 is LGHDT and CDR2 is YNNKEL (reference sequence). Trimming left V 0 bases short and J 1 base short, with 6 bases between. The CDR3 loop spans 14 amino acids. These same data were also listed under a study on T cells of mothers and their children.

The TCR comes from a woman in her thirties or forties in good health. V usage is TRBV3-1 and J usage is TRBJ1-2, with unresolved D. Source material: blood. CDR3 bases: TGTGCCAGCAGCCAAGAAGGGTATAACTATGGCTACACCTTC. The encoded protein is CASSQEGYNYGYTF.